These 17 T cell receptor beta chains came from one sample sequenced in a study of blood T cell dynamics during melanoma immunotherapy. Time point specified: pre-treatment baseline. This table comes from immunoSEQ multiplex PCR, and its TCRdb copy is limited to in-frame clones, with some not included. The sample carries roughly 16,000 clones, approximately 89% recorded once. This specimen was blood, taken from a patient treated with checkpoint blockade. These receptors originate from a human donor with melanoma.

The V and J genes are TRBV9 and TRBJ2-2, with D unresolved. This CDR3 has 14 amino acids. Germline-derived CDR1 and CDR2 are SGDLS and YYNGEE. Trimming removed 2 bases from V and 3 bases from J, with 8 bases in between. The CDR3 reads CASSVGGYTGELFF. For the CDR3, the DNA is TGTGCCAGCAGCGTTGGCGGTTACACCGGGGAGCTGTTTTTT.

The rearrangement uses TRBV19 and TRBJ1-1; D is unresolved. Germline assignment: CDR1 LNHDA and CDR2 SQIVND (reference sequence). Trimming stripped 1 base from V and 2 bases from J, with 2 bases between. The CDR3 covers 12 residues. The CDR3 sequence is CASSIGNTEAFF. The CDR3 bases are TGTGCCAGTAGTATAGGAAACACTGAAGCTTTCTTT.

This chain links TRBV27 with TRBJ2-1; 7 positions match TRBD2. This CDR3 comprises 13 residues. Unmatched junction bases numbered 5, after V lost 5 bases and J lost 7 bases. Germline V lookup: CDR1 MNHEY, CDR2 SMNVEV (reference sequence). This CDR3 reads CASSTSGGNEQFF. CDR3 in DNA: TGTGCCAGCAGTACCTCGGGGGGTAATGAGCAGTTCTTC.

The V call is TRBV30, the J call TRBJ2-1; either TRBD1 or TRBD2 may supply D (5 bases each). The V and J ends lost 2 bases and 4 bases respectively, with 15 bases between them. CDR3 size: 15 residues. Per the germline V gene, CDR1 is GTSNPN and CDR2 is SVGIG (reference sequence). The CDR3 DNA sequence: TGTGCCTGGAGTTGGGCAGGGACCCCGTACAATGAGCAGTTCTTC. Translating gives CAWSWAGTPYNEQFF.

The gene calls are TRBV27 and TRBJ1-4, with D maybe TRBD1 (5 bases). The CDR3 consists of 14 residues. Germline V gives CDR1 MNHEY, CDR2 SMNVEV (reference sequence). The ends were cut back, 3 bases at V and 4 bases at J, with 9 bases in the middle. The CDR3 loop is CASSFRQINEKLFF. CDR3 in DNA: TGTGCCAGCAGTTTTCGACAGATTAATGAAAAACTGTTTTTT. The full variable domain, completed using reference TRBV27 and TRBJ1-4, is EAQVTQNPRYLITVTGKKLTVTCSQNMNHEYMSWYRQDPGLGLRQIYYSMNVEVTDKGDVPEGYKVSRKEKRNFPLILESPSPNQTSLYFCASSFRQINEKLFFGSGTQLSVL.

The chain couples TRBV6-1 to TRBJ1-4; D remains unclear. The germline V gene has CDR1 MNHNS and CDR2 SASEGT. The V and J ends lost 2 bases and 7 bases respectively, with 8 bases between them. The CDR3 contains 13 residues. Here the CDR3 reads CASSERRVEKLFF. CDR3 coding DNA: TGTGCCAGCAGTGAAAGGAGGGTTGAAAAACTGTTTTTT.

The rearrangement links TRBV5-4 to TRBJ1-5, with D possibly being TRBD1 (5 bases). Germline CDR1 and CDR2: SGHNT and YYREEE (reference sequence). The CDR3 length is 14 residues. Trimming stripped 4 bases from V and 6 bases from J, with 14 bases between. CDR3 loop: CASSVAGGGQPQHF. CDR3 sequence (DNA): TGTGCCAGCAGCGTGGCCGGGGGGGGTCAGCCCCAGCATTTT.

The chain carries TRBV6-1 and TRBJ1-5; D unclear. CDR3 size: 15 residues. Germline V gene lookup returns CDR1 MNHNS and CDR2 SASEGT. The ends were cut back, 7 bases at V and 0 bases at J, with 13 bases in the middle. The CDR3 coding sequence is TGTGCCAGCACCCTGTCTGCCACTAGCAATCAGCCCCAGCATTTT. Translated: CASTLSATSNQPQHF.

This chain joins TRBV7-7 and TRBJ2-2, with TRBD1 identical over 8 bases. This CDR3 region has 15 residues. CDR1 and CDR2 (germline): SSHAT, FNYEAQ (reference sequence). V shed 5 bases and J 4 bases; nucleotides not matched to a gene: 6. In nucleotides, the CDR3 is TGTGCCAGCAGCACCCGAGGGACAGGCACCGGGGAGCTGTTTTTT. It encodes CASSTRGTGTGELFF.

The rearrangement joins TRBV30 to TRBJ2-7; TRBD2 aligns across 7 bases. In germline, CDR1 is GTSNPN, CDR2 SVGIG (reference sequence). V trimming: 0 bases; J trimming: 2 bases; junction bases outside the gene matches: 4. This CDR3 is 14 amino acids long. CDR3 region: CAWSVGGTTYEQYF. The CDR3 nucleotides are TGTGCCTGGAGTGTAGGAGGGACTACCTACGAGCAGTACTTC.

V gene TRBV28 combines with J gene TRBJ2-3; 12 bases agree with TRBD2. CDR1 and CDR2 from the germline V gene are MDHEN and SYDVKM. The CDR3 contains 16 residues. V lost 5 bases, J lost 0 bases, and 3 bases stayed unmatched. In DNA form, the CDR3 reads TGTGCCAGCAGTATACTAGCGGGGGGTAGCACAGATACGCAGTATTTT. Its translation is CASSILAGGSTDTQYF.

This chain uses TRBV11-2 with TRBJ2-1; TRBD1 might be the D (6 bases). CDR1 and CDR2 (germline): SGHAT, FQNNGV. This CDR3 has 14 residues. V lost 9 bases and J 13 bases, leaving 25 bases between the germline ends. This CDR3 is CASTSHLRGRDQFF. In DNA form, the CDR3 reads TGTGCCAGTACCTCCCATCTCAGGGGTAGGGACCAGTTCTTC.

CDR3 amino acids: CASSPGLAGVGETQYF. CDR3 coding DNA: TGTGCCAGTAGTCCCGGACTAGCGGGAGTAGGTGAGACCCAGTACTTC. The J gene is TRBJ2-5, the V gene TRBV19; TRBD2 matches 13 bases. V shed 5 bases and J 5 bases; nucleotides not matched to a gene: 8. Germline V gives CDR1 LNHDA, CDR2 SQIVND (reference sequence). The CDR3 runs to 16 residues.

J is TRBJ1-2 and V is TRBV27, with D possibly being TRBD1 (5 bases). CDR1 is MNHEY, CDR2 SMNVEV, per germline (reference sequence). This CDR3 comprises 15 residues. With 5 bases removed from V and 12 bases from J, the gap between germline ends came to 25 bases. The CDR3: CASSTWGGALGGHTF. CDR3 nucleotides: TGTGCCAGCAGTACCTGGGGAGGGGCACTGGGCGGCCACACCTTC.

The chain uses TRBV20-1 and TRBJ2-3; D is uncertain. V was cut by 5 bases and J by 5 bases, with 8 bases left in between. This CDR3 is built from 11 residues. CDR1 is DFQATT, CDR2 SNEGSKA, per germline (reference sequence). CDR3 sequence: CSASTGDTQYF. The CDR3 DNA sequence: TGCAGTGCTTCAACGGGAGATACGCAGTATTTT.

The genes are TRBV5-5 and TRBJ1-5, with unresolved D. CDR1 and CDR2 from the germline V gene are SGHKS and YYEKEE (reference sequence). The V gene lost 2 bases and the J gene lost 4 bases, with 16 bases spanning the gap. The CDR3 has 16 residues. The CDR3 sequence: CASSFRPTPPNQPQHF. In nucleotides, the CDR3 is TGTGCCAGCAGCTTTCGACCGACTCCCCCAAATCAGCCCCAGCATTTT.

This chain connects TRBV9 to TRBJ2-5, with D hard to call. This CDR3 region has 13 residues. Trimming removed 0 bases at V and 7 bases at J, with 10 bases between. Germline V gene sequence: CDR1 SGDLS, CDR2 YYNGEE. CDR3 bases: TGTGCCAGCAGCGTAGAGGGATTTGGGACCCAGTACTTC. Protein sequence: CASSVEGFGTQYF.